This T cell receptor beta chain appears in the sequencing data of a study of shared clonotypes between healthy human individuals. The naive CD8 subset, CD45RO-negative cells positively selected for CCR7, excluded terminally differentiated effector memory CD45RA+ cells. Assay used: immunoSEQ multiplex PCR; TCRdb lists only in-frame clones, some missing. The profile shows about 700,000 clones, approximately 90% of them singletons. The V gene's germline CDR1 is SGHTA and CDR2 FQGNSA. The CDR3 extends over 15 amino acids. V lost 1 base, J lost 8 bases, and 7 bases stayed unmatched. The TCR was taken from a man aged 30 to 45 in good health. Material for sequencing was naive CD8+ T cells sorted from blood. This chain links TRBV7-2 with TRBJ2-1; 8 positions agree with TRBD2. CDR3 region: CASSLVAGPVDEQFF. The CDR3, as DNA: TGTGCCAGCAGCTTAGTAGCGGGACCCGTCGATGAGCAGTTCTTC.